The 6 T cell receptor beta chains in this list originate from one sample, sequenced in a study of OX40 agonist ivuxolimab in advanced cancers. Some clones are missing from TCRdb's copy, which holds only in-frame ones; the method was immunoSEQ multiplex PCR. Altogether 66,000 or so clones are present, around 90% being singletons, with the ten largest covering approximately 2%. Sample: CD4+ or CD8+ T cells sorted from blood, taken in a trial of the OX40 agonist ivuxolimab. The receptors shown here come from an adult with an advanced solid tumor such as melanoma, head and neck, liver or kidney cancer.

The rearrangement uses TRBV28 and TRBJ1-2; D unresolved. V was clipped by 2 bases and J by 4 bases, with 8 bases between them. Germline CDR1 reads MDHEN; CDR2 reads SYDVKM. The CDR3 has 13 amino acids. CDR3 protein: CASSLQASYGYTF. The CDR3 region has the DNA TGTGCCAGCAGTTTACAGGCCTCCTATGGCTACACCTTC.

The J gene is TRBJ1-1, the V gene TRBV18; no firm D call. V dropped 6 bases and J dropped 0 bases, with 8 bases sitting between them. The CDR3 totals 13 residues. Germline lookup yields CDR1 KGHSH and CDR2 LQKENI. In nucleotides, the CDR3 is TGTGCCAGCTCGTTAACAGTGAACACTGAAGCTTTCTTT. Amino acids: CASSLTVNTEAFF.

This clone was counted a few times. The V and J genes are TRBV28 and TRBJ1-1; possibly TRBD1 for D (6 bases). The CDR3 extends over 15 amino acids. The germline V gene has CDR1 MDHEN and CDR2 SYDVKM. The V end lost 6 bases, the J end lost 2 bases, and 16 bases lay between the germline ends. Here the CDR3 DNA reads TGTGCCAGCAGAGGACAGTTAAGGTTAAACACTGAAGCTTTCTTT. Translated: CASRGQLRLNTEAFF.

This clone has just one count. The chain joins TRBV5-3 to TRBJ1-2, with 9 bases identical to TRBD1. Being an ORF, TRBV5-3 has a function that is uncertain. The CDR3 has 14 residues. The junction had 7 bases not matched to a gene; V was cut back by 4 bases and J by 6 bases. The CDR3 region has the DNA TGTGCCAGAAGCCGGGACAGGGCGGATCATGGCTACACCTTC. Its protein is CARSRDRADHGYTF.

The chain recombines TRBV18 with TRBJ1-1; D is possibly TRBD1 (6 bases). Trimming cost V 9 bases and J 2 bases, with 19 bases left between them. Per the germline V gene, CDR1 is KGHSH and CDR2 is LQKENI. The CDR3 totals 15 residues. The CDR3 is CARAGGPARNTEAFF. CDR3 in DNA: TGTGCCAGGGCGGGGGGGCCAGCGAGAAACACTGAAGCTTTCTTT.

CDR3 region: CASSNLAAGGKDEQYF. CDR3 sequence (DNA): TGTGCCAGCAGTAACCTCGCGGCGGGGGGTAAGGACGAGCAGTACTTC. The chain links TRBV2 to TRBJ2-7; 8 positions agree with TRBD2. Germline V lookup: CDR1 SNHLY, CDR2 FYNNEI. J was trimmed by 5 bases and V by 5 bases; bases with no gene match: 14. This CDR3 contains 16 residues.